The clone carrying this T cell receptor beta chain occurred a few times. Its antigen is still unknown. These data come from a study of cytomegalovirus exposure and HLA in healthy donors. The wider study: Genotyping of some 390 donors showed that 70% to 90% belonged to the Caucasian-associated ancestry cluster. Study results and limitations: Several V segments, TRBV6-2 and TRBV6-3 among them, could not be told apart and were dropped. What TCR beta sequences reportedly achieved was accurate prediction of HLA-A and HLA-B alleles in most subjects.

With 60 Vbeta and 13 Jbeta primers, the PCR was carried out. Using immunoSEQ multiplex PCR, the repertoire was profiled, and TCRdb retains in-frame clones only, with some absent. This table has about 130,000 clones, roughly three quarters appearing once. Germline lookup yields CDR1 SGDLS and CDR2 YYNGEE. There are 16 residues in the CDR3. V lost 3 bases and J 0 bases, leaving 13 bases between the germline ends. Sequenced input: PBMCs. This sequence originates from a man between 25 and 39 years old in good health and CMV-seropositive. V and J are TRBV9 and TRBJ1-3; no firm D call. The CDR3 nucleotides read TGTGCCAGCAGCGCCCGTGGCGGATTCTCTGGAAACACCATATATTTT. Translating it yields CASSARGGFSGNTIYF.